Reported below is one TCR beta chain. What it binds is not known. This record comes from a study of cytomegalovirus exposure and HLA in healthy donors. The study, taken as a whole, reports: Presence/absence analyses treated sequencing depth as roughly uniform across donors.

It was with 60 Vbeta and 13 Jbeta primers that the PCR ran. Sequencing used immunoSEQ multiplex PCR; TCRdb keeps in-frame clones, though not all of them. The sample lists 250,000 to 350,000 clones; approximately 80% were seen once. Germline V CDR1 and CDR2: GTSNPN, SVGIG (reference sequence). Trimming stripped 0 bases from V and 0 bases from J, with 11 bases between. CDR3 length equals 15 residues. Specimen: PBMCs. This receptor was taken from a girl aged 2 to 9 in good health and CMV-seronegative. This chain links TRBV30 with TRBJ1-1; possible D gene TRBD1, 6 bases. The DNA of the CDR3 is TGTGCCTGGAGTGTACTCAAGGGGGTGAACACTGAAGCTTTCTTT. It yields the protein CAWSVLKGVNTEAFF.